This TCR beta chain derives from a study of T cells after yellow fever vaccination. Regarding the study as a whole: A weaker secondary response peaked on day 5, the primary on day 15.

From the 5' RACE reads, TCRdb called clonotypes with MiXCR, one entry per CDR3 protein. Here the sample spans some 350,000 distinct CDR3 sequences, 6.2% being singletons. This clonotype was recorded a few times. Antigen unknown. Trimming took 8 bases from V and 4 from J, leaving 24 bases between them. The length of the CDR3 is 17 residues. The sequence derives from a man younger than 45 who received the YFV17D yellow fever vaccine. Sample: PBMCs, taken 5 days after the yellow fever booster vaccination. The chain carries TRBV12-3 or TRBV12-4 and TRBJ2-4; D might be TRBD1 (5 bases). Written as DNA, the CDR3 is TGTGCCAGCTCTTCGTGGGGATCATACAGGACAAAAAACATTCAGTACTTC. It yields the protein CASSSWGSYRTKNIQYF.